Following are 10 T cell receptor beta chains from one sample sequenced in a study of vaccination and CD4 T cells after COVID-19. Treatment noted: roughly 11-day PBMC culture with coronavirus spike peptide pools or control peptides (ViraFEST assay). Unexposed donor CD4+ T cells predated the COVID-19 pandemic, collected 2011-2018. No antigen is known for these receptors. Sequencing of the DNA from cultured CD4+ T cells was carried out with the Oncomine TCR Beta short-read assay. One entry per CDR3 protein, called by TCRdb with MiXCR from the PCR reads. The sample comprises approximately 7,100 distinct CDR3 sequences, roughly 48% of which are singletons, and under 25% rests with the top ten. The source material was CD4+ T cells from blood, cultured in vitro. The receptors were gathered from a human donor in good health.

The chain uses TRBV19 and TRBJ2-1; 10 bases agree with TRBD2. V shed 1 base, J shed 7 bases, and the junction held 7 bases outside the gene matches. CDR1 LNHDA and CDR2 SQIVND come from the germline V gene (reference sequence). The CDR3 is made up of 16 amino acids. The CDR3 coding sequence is TGTGCCAGTAGTATAGTAGCGGGAGGTACGGCGAATGAGCAGTTCTTC. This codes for CASSIVAGGTANEQFF.

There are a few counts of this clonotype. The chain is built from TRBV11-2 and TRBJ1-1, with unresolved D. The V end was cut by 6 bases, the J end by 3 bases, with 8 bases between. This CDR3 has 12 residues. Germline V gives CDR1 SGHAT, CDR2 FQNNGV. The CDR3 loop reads CASREGHTEAFF. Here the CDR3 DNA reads TGTGCCAGCAGAGAAGGCCACACTGAAGCTTTCTTT.

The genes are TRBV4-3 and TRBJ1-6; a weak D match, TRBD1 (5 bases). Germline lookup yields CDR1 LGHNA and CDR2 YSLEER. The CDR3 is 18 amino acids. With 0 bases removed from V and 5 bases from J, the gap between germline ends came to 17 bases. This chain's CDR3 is CASSQESSGAVDNSPLHF. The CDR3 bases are TGCGCCAGCAGCCAAGAATCGTCCGGGGCTGTAGATAATTCACCCCTCCACTTT.

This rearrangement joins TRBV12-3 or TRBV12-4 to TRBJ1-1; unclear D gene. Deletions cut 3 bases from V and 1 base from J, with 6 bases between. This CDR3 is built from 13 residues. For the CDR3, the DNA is TGTGCCAGCAGTTTTATCTGGAACACTGAAGCTTTCTTT. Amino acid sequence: CASSFIWNTEAFF.

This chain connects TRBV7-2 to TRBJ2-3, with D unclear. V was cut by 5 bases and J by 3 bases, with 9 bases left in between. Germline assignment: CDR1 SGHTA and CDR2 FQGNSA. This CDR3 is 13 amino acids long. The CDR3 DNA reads TGTGCCAGCAGCCCCGCGTGGACAGATACGCAGTATTTT. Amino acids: CASSPAWTDTQYF.

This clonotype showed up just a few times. The CDR3 protein is CASSFETVNTGELFF. CDR3 in DNA: TGTGCCAGCAGCTTTGAGACTGTAAACACCGGGGAGCTGTTTTTT. The V call is TRBV7-8, the J call TRBJ2-2; D is undetermined. The V end lost 3 bases, the J end lost 2 bases, and 10 bases lay between the germline ends. This CDR3 has 15 residues. The germline V gene has CDR1 SGHVS and CDR2 FQNEAQ.

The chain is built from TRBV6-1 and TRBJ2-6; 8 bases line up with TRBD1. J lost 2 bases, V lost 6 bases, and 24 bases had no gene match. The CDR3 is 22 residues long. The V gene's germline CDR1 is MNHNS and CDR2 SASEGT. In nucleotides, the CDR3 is TGTGCCAGCAGCGCAATTGCCGCTACTCGGACAGGGAAAGGGGCTGGGGCCAACGTCCTGACTTTC. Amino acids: CASSAIAATRTGKGAGANVLTF.

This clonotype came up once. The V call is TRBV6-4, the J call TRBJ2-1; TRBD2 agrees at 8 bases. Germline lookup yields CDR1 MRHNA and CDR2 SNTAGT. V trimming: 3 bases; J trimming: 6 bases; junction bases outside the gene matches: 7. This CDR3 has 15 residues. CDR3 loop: CASSEGGRKLNEQFF. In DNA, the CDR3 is TGTGCCAGCAGTGAAGGCGGGAGGAAACTCAATGAGCAGTTCTTC.

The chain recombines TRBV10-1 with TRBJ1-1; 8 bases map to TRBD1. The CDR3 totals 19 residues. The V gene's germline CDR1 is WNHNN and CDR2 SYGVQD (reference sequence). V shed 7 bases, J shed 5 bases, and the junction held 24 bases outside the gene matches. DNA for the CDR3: TGCGCCAGCATTCACTGGGTGGACTCACAGGGGGTCCGGAAGACTGAAGCTTTCTTT. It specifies CASIHWVDSQGVRKTEAFF.

The CDR3 is CASSSRQGHSNQPQHF. The CDR3 DNA follows: TGTGCCAGCAGTTCCCGACAGGGGCATAGCAATCAGCCCCAGCATTTT. The V and J genes are TRBV27 and TRBJ1-5; 8 nucleotides agree with TRBD1. J lost 0 bases, V lost 4 bases, and 5 bases had no gene match. The CDR3 totals 16 residues. Germline V lookup: CDR1 MNHEY, CDR2 SMNVEV (reference sequence).